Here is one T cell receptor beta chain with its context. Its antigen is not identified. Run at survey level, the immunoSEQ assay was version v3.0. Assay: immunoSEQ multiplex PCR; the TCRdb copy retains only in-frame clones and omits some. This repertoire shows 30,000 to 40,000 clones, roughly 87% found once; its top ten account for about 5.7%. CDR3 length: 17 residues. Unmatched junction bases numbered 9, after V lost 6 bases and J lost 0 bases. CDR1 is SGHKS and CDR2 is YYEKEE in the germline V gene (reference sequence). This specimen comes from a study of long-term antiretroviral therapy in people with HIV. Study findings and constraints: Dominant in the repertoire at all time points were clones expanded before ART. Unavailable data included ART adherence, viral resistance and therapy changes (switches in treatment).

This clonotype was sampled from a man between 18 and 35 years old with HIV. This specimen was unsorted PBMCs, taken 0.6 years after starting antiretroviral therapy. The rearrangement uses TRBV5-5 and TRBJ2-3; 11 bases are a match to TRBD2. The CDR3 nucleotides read TGTGCCAGCACCGGCGTGGCTAGCGGGAGGAGCACAGATACGCAGTATTTT. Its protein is CASTGVASGRSTDTQYF.